This passage covers 2 T cell receptor beta chains from one sample sequenced in a study of PD-1 blockade in classical Hodgkin lymphoma. Brentuximab vedotin exposure varied among the patients, all of whom had relapsed after autologous stem cell transplantation. Investigators isolated CD4+ T cells from thawed PBMCs through magnetic negative selection. Produced via immunoSEQ multiplex PCR; TCRdb's table is partial and in-frame only. This sample carries 5,000 to 7,000 clones, nearly 80% of them seen once, and the ten largest clones take roughly 3.4%. This material consisted of CD4+ T cells from blood, taken at baseline. The receptor source for this set is a human donor with classical Hodgkin lymphoma.

Written as DNA, the CDR3 is TGTGCCAGCAGTACGGACAGGGGGCGAGAGACCCAGTACTTC. Translation: CASSTDRGRETQYF. This chain uses TRBV28 with TRBJ2-5; 11 bases fit TRBD1. CDR1 is MDHEN, CDR2 SYDVKM, per germline. The CDR3 sequence is 14 residues long. V lost 5 bases and J lost 4; bases outside the gene matches: 3.

The chain employs TRBV5-6 and TRBJ1-2, with D maybe TRBD1 (5 bases). CDR1 is SGHDT and CDR2 is YYEEEE in the germline V gene. The CDR3 has 15 residues. The ends were cut back, 0 bases at V and 5 bases at J, with 14 bases in the middle. CDR3 region: CASSLVLGTGYGYTF. CDR3 DNA: TGTGCCAGCAGCTTGGTTTTGGGGACCGGGTATGGCTACACCTTC. Drawing the rest from reference TRBV5-6 and TRBJ1-2, the complete variable domain is DAGVTQSPTHLIKTRGQQVTLRCSPKSGHDTVSWYQQALGQGPQFIFQYYEEEERQRGNFPDRFSGHQFPNYSSELNVNALLLGDSALYLCASSLVLGTGYGYTFGSGTRLTVV.